This record covers a single TCR beta chain. No antigen is known for it. No base quality information exists; no much larger clone differs at one position. TCR beta repertoires were profiled from peripheral blood of roughly 13 young patients with multiple sclerosis to demonstrate the VDJtools post-analysis software. Multiple sclerosis patients were children and adolescents aged about 6 to 17 years. The entry originates in a study of post-analysis software for immune sequencing data (dated by TCRdb to the mid-2010s). With regard to the full study: Recorded disease courses included relapsing-remitting, secondary progressive and progressive-relapsing multiple sclerosis, with some patients lacking subtype annotation. The multiple sclerosis patient repertoires were compared with about a dozen previously published healthy control repertoires from donors aged about 6 to 26 years. A subset of samples was prepared in parallel using single-end sample barcoding, then pooled and co-amplified after Illumina adapter ligation. Study-wide conclusions, independent of this receptor: A handful of TRBV segments, including TRBV5-6, TRBV5-1 and TRBV20-1, were significantly more frequent in patients than controls. Normalized Chao1 diversity was significantly lower in multiple sclerosis patients than controls, suggesting substantial peripheral T-cell clonal expansion. When samples were clustered directly using the F measure, samples prepared in the same batch co-clustered strongly, which prompted a batch-effect correction. The multiple sclerosis patient group was slightly younger than the control group.

Trimming accounts for 3 bases at V and 0 bases at J, while the number of junction bases matched to no gene is 12. CDR1 and CDR2 are read off the germline V gene as SGHRS and YFSETQ. The CDR3 numbers 19 residues from cysteine through phenylalanine. Just the 57-base CDR3 DNA is kept, in frame starting at base 1. Library prep was done by PCR. Instrument used: Illumina HiSeq 2500. To reduce PCR and sequencing biases, unique molecular identifiers were built into the TCR beta cDNA libraries. Per 1 to 10 million input T cells, 500,000 or so cDNA molecules were obtained, such that each molecule approximated one T cell. The patient libraries were prepared and sequenced with the same protocol used for the earlier healthy control dataset. Within a given batch, samples were prepared together, multiplexed and sequenced on the same HiSeq lane. In the original analysis: MIGEC handled the raw barcoded reads, throwing out single-read molecular identifier groups before consensus assembly and CDR3 extraction. Clonotype tables were post-analysed with VDJtools, and diversity was normalized by down-sampling all datasets to the smallest sample size. To correct batch-related cross-sample contamination, repertoire overlap clustering matched CDR3 amino acid sequences but not nucleotide sequences. TCRdb passed the public sequencing reads through fastp at Q25 and MiXCR, retaining productive beta sequences. Each entry merges the rows of one CDR3 protein and shows their most common DNA and genes. For this entry, the V and J calls and clone size follow TCRdb and not the study's own pipeline. The table for this sample lists hundreds of thousands of distinct CDR3 sequences; approximately 50% of them were counted only once. Around 4.5% of the sample goes to the ten largest clones.

This receptor was obtained from a girl aged 5-17 years with multiple sclerosis. The sample was blood. The receptor chain draws on TRBV5-1 and TRBJ2-6, and 7 junction bases match TRBD1. The CDR3 protein sequence reads: CASSYRQGLISSGANVLTF. In nucleotides, the sequence is TGCGCCAGCAGCTACCGACAGGGCCTAATTTCCTCTGGGGCCAACGTCCTGACTTTC.